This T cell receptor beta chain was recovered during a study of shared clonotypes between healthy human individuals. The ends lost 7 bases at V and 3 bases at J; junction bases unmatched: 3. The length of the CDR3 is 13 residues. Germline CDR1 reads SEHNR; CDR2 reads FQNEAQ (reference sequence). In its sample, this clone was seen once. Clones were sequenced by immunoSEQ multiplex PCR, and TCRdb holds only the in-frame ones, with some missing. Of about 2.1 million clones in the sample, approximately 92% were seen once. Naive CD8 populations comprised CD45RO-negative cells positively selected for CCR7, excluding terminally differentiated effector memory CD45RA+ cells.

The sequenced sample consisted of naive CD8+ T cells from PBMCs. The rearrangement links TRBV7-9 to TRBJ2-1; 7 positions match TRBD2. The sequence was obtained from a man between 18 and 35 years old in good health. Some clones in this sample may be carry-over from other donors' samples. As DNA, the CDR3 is TGTGCCAGCAACGGACTAGGCTACAATGAGCAGTTCTTC. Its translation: CASNGLGYNEQFF.